This TCR beta chain was retrieved from a study of T cell responses to AZD1222 COVID-19 vaccine. Points from the study as a whole: Donors were mostly white British, more females; clonal diversity possibly underestimated.

A word on this clone: Its antigen is undetermined.

The germline V gene has CDR1 LNHDA and CDR2 SQIVND (reference sequence). The CDR3 is 12 amino acids. Trimming removed 5 bases from V and 7 bases from J; junction bases left unmatched: 2. Produced via immunoSEQ multiplex PCR; TCRdb's table is partial and in-frame only. The repertoire holds about 160,000 clones, around 95% seen once, with roughly 1.3% in the top ten. This sequence was found in an adult in good health. Sequenced here: peripheral blood, sampled on day 0 of AZD1222 vaccination. The J gene is TRBJ1-3, the V gene TRBV19; 7 bases line up with TRBD1. As DNA, the CDR3 is TGTGCCAGTAGTGACAGGGTCAACACCATATATTTT. Translated: CASSDRVNTIYF.